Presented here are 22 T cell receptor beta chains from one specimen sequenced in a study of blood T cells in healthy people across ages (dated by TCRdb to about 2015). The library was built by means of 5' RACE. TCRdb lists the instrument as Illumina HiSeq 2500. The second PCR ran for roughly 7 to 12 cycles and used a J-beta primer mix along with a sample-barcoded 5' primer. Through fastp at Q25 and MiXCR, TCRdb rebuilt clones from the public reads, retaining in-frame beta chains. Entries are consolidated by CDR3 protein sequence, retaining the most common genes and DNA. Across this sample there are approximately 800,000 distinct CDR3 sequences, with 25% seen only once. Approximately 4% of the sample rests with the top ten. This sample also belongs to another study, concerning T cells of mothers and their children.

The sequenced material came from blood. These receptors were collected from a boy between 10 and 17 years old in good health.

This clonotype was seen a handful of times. The CDR3 coding sequence is TGCAGTGCTCCCACCGATGGTGGAAACATTCAGTACTTC. Translating gives CSAPTDGGNIQYF. V and J are TRBV20-1 and TRBJ2-4; no firm D call. Deletions cut 5 bases from V and 6 bases from J, with 14 bases between. CDR1 DFQATT and CDR2 SNEGSKA come from the germline V gene (reference sequence). This CDR3 has 13 amino acids.

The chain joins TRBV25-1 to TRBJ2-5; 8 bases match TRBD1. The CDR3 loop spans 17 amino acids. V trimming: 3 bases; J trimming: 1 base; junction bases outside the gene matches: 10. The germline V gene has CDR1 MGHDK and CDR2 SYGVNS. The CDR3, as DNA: TGTGCCAGCAGTGAGTCGAAAAGACAGGGGCGCCAAGAGACCCAGTACTTC. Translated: CASSESKRQGRQETQYF.

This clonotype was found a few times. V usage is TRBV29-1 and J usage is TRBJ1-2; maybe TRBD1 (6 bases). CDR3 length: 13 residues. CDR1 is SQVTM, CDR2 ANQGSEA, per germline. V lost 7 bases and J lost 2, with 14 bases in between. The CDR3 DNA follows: TGCAGCGCCTGGCTAACAGGGAACTATGGCTACACCTTC. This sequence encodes CSAWLTGNYGYTF.

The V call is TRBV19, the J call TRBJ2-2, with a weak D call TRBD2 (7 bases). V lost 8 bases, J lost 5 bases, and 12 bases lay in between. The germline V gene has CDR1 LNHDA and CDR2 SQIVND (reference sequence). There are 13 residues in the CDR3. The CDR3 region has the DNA TGTGCCAGTGCCCGGGGGGCGACCGGGGAGCTGTTTTTT. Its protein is CASARGATGELFF. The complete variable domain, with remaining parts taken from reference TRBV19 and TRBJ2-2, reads DGGITQSPKYLFRKEGQNVTLSCEQNLNHDAMYWYRQDPGQGLRLIYYSQIVNDFQKGDIAEGYSVSREKKESFPLTVTSAQKNPTAFYLCASARGATGELFFGEGSRLTVL.

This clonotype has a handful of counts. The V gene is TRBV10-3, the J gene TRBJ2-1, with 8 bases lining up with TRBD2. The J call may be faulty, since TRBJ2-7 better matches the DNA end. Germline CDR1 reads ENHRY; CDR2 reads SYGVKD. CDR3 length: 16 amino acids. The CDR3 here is CAISGQIAGIGDEQYF. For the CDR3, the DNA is TGTGCCATCAGTGGTCAAATAGCGGGAATAGGAGACGAGCAGTACTTC.

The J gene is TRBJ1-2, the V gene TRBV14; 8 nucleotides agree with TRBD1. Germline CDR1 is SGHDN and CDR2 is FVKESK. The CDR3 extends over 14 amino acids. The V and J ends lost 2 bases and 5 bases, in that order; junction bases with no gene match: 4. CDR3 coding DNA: TGTGCCAGCAGCCAAACAGGGGGAGGTTATGGCTACACCTTC. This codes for CASSQTGGGYGYTF.

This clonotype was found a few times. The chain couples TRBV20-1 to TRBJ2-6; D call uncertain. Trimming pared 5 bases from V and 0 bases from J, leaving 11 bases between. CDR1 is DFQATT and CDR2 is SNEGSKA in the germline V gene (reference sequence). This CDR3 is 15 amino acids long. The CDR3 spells CSAGPSISGANVLTF. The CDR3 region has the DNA TGCAGTGCTGGACCCAGCATCTCTGGGGCCAACGTCCTGACTTTC.

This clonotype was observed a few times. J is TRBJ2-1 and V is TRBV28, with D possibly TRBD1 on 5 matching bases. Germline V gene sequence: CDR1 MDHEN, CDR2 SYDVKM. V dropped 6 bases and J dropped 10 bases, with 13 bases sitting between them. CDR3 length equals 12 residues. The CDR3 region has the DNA TGTGCCAGCAGCCCCCGGACACTAGAGCAGTTCTTC. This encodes CASSPRTLEQFF.

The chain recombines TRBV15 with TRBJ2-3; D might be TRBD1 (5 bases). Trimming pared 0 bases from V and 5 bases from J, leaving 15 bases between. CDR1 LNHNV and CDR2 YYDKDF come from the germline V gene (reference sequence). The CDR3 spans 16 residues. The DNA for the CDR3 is TGTGCCACCAGCAGAGATCCCTATTCGCAGGGAGATACGCAGTATTTT. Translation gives CATSRDPYSQGDTQYF.

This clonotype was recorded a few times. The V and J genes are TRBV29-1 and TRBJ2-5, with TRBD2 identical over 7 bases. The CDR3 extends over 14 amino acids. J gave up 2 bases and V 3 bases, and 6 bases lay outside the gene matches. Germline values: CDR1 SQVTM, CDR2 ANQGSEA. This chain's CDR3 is CSVESLARQETQYF. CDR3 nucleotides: TGCAGCGTTGAGTCACTAGCGAGGCAAGAGACCCAGTACTTC.

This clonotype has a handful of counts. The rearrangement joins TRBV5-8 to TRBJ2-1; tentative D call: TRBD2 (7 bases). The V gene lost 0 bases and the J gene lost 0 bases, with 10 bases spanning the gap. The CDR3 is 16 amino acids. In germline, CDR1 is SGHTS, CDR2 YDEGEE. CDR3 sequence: CASSLGGGHSYNEQFF. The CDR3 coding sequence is TGTGCCAGCAGCTTGGGGGGGGGCCACTCCTACAATGAGCAGTTCTTC.

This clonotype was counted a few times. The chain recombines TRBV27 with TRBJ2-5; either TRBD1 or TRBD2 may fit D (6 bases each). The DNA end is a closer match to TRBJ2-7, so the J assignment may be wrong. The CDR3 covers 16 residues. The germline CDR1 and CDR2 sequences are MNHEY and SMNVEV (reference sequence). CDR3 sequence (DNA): TGTGCCAGCAGTCGAAGGGGGACTGTCGCGTACTACGAGCAGTACTTC. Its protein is CASSRRGTVAYYEQYF.

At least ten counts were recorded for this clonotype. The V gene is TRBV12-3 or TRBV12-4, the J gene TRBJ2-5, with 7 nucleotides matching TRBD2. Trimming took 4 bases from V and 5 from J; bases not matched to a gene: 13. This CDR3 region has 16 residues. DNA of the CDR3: TGTGCCAGCAGTTCTCAGAGGCTTCAGGGAGGGGAGACCCAGTACTTC. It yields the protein CASSSQRLQGGETQYF.

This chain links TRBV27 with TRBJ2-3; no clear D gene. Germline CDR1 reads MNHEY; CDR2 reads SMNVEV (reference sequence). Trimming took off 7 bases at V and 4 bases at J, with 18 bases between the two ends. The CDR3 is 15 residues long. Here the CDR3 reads CASNEWPALPDTQYF. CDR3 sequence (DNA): TGTGCCAGCAATGAGTGGCCTGCGCTACCAGATACGCAGTATTTT.

Here the CDR3 DNA reads TGTGCCATTGGACAGGGGGCACATGAGCAGTTCTTC. This encodes CAIGQGAHEQFF. The chain employs TRBV10-3 and TRBJ2-1, with 11 bases matching TRBD1. Germline CDR1 and CDR2: ENHRY and SYGVKD. V lost 9 bases, J lost 8 bases, and 3 bases stayed unmatched. The CDR3 runs to 12 residues.

The CDR3 DNA follows: TGTGCCAGCAGTAGCCAACGCCCGGGACAGGGGGGCCACGAGCAGTACTTC. Amino acids: CASSSQRPGQGGHEQYF. The chain employs TRBV12-3 or TRBV12-4 and TRBJ2-5, with 11 bases that match TRBD1. The DNA end is more similar to TRBJ2-7, so the J call may be wrong. The CDR3 is 17 amino acids.

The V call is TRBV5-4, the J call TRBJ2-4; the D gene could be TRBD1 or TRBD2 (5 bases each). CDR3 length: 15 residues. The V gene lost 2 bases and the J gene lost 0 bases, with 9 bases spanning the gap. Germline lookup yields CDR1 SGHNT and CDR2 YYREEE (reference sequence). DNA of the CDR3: TGTGCCAGCAGCTTAGATGGGGGAGCCAAAAACATTCAGTACTTC. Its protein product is CASSLDGGAKNIQYF. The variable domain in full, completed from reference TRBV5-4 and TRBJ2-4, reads ETGVTQSPTHLIKTRGQQVTLRCSSQSGHNTVSWYQQALGQGPQFIFQYYREEENGRGNFPPRFSGLQFPNYSSELNVNALELDDSALYLCASSLDGGAKNIQYFGAGTRLSVL.

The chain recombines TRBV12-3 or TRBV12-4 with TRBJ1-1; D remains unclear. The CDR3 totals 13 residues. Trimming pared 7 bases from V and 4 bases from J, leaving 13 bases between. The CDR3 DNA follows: TGTGCCAGCACCCCACTTCTGGGCACTGAAGCTTTCTTT. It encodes CASTPLLGTEAFF.

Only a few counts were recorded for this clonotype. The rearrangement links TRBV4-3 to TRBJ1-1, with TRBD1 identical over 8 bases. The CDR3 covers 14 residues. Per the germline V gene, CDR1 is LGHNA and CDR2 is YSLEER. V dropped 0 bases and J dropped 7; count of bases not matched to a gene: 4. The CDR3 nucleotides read TGCGCCAGCAGCCAAGAAGGGACAGGCGGTGAAGCTTTCTTT. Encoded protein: CASSQEGTGGEAFF.

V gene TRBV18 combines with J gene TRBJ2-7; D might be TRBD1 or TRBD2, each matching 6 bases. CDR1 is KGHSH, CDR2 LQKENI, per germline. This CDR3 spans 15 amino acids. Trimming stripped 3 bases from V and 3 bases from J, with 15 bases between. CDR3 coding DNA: TGTGCCAGCTCACCGACGGGGGCCCCTGGCTACGAGCAGTACTTC. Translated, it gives CASSPTGAPGYEQYF.

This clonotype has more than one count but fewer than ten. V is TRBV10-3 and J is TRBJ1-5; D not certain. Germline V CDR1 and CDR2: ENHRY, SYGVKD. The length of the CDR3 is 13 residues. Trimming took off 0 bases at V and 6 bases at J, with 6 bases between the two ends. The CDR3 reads CAISESTSQPQHF. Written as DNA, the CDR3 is TGTGCCATCAGTGAGTCGACAAGTCAGCCCCAGCATTTT.

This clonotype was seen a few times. CDR3: CASSFVAGGPNTGELFF. CDR3 DNA: TGTGCCAGCAGTTTTGTAGCGGGAGGGCCCAACACCGGGGAGCTGTTTTTT. V usage is TRBV28 and J usage is TRBJ2-2, with 11 nucleotides matching TRBD2. The CDR3 is 17 amino acids. Germline CDR1 and CDR2: MDHEN and SYDVKM. The V gene end was trimmed by 3 bases and the J gene end by 2 bases; junction bases not matched to a gene: 5.